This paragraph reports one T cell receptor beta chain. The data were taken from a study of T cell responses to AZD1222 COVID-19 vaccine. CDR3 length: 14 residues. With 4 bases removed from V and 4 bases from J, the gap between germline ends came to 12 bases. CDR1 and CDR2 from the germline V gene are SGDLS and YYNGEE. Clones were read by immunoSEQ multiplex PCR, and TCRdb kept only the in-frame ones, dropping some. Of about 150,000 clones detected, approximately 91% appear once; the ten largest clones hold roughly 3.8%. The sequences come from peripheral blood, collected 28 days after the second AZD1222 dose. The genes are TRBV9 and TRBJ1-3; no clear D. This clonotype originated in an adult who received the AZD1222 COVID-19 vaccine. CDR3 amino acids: CASSLTGSGNTIYF. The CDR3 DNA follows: TGTGCCAGCAGCCTGACGGGGTCCGGAAACACCATATATTTT.